These T cell receptor beta chains were read from a single sample in a study of read filtering for tumor transcriptome and immune sequencing. MiXCR was run by TCRdb on the reads, yielding one entry per CDR3 protein. The sample holds 37,000 or so distinct CDR3 sequences; about an eighth are singletons and the top ten take less than 40%. Sequencing was carried out using a population of CD138-negative cells sorted from bone marrow. The receptors here all came from a donor aged 40 or older with multiple myeloma. CDR3s leave out the opening cysteine and the closing phenylalanine or tryptophan. The order of the fields is V gene, D gene, J gene, CDR3 protein. A D gene is named only where the DNA matches it firmly.

>TRBV4-3|.|TRBJ2-1
ASSQAWRPLYNEQF
>TRBV2|.|TRBJ2-5
ASSAGDQETQY
>TRBV27|.|TRBJ2-3
ASSSLLAGSTDTQY
>TRBV20-1|TRBD2|TRBJ2-1
SAYPGLAVYNEQF
>TRBV24-1|TRBD1|TRBJ2-3
ATSDPGQGIDTQY
>TRBV28|.|TRBJ2-7
ASSLDRPSYEQY
>TRBV29-1|TRBD1|TRBJ1-2
SVERGLDYT
>TRBV20-1|TRBD2|TRBJ2-1
SARAVLAGKSSYNEQF
>TRBV20-1|.|TRBJ2-3
SANRITESTDTQY
>TRBV4-1|.|TRBJ2-5
ASSQDQGSQGYQETQY
>TRBV10-1|.|TRBJ2-3
ASSELGSTDTQY
>TRBV13|.|TRBJ1-4
ASSAGGNEKLF
>TRBV5-1|.|TRBJ1-5
ASSLAGGQPQH
>TRBV2|.|TRBJ1-1
ASSGNGVVEAF
>TRBV5-1|TRBD2|TRBJ2-1
ASSLVRLGLAGGYNEQF
>TRBV4-1|TRBD1|TRBJ1-5
ASSRQGGYQPQH
>TRBV30|.|TRBJ2-2
AWSRQNTGELF
>TRBV6-2/TRBV6-3|.|TRBJ2-7
ASSRGRLSYEQY
>TRBV2|TRBD1|TRBJ2-1
AGSGTGGSYDEQF
>TRBV5-4|.|TRBJ1-5
ASSLEGPNQPQH
>TRBV20-1|.|TRBJ2-1
SATPPTPDTYNEQF
>TRBV2|.|TRBJ2-2
ASSELVHGELF
>TRBV20-1|.|TRBJ2-5
SAHRRDQETQY
>TRBV3-1|.|TRBJ1-2
ASSLRTAPGGYGYT
>TRBV5-1|.|TRBJ2-1
ASSLAGGHEQF
>TRBV6-2/TRBV6-3|TRBD2|TRBJ2-1
ASSVVSSGANEQF
>TRBV3-1|.|TRBJ2-3
ASSPPGADTQY
>TRBV5-1|TRBD1|TRBJ2-3
ASSRDRTDTQY
>TRBV29-1|.|TRBJ2-2
SVAEWGNTGELF
>TRBV20-1|.|TRBJ2-2
SARQMERARTGELF
>TRBV7-3|.|TRBJ2-2
ASSAVPGPEGTGELF
>TRBV12-3/TRBV12-4|.|TRBJ2-2
ASSKPPTGTGELF
>TRBV30|.|TRBJ1-2
AWSVSRLYGCT
>TRBV2|.|TRBJ2-5
ASSRGFEETQY
>TRBV30|.|TRBJ1-5
AWSGGGFRNQPQH
>TRBV7-6|TRBD1|TRBJ1-4
ASSLDPGGKGNEKLF
>TRBV7-9|.|TRBJ2-1
ASSLFGQGSYNEQF
>TRBV30|.|TRBJ1-1
AWSVKGPTEAF
>TRBV7-2|.|TRBJ1-1
ASPREGFTEAF
>TRBV20-1|TRBD1|TRBJ1-1
SARETGMGTEAF
>TRBV11-2|TRBD2|TRBJ2-1
ASSPTGGILANNEQF
>TRBV14|TRBD1|.
ASSRQGAHGTTLH
>TRBV11-2|TRBD2|TRBJ2-2
ASSYPVGGRHTGELF
>TRBV28|.|TRBJ2-7
ASNGGSSYEQY
>TRBV20-1|TRBD1|TRBJ2-7
SAPRQGADEQY
>TRBV3-1|TRBD1|TRBJ2-3
ASSLGQGAGTQY
>TRBV29-1|TRBD1|TRBJ2-2
SVQRGTGEGANTGELF